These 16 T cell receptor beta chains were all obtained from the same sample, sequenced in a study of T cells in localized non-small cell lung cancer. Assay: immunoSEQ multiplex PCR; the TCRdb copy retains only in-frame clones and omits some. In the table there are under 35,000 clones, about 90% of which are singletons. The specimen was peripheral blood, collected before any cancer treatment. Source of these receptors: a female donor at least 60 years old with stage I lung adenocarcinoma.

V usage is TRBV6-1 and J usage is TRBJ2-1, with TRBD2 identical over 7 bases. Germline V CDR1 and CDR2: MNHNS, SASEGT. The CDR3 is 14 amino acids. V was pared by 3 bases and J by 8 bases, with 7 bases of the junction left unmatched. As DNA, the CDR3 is TGTGCCAGCAGTGACCAGTCGGGGAGGGATGAGCAGTTCTTC. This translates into CASSDQSGRDEQFF.

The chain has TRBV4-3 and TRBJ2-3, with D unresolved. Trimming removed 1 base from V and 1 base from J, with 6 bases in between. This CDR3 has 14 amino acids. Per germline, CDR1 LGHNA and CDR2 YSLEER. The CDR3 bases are TGCGCCAGCAGCCAAGGTCTGGGCACAGATACGCAGTATTTT. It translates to CASSQGLGTDTQYF.

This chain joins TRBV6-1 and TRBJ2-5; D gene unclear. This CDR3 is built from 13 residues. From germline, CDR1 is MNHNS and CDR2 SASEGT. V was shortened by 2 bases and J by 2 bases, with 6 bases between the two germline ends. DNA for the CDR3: TGTGCCAGCAGTGAAATCTCTCAAGAGACCCAGTACTTC. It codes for CASSEISQETQYF.

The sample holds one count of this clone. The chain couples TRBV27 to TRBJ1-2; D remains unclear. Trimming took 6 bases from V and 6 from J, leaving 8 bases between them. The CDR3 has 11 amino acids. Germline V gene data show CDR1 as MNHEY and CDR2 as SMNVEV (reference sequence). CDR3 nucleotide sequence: TGTGCCAGCAGCCGCGGGAATGGCTACACCTTC. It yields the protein CASSRGNGYTF.

CDR3: CASSPLPGLAGGKETQYF. CDR3 nucleotides: TGTGCCAGTAGTCCTCTTCCGGGACTAGCGGGGGGAAAAGAGACCCAGTACTTC. V usage is TRBV19 and J usage is TRBJ2-5, with TRBD2 identical over 15 bases. V was clipped by 5 bases and J by 3 bases; unmatched bases: 10. The CDR3 extends over 18 amino acids. Germline V gene data show CDR1 as LNHDA and CDR2 as SQIVND (reference sequence).

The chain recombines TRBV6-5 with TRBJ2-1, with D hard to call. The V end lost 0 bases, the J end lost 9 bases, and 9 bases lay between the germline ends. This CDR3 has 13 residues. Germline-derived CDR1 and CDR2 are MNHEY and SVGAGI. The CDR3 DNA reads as TGTGCCAGCAGTTACTCCCCTGTTTCTGAGCAGTTCTTC. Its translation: CASSYSPVSEQFF.

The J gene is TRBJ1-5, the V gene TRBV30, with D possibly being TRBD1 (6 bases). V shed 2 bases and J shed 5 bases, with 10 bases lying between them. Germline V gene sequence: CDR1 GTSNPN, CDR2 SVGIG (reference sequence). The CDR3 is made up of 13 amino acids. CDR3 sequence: CAWSQGRDQPQHF. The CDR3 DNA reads TGTGCCTGGAGTCAGGGGAGGGATCAGCCCCAGCATTTT.

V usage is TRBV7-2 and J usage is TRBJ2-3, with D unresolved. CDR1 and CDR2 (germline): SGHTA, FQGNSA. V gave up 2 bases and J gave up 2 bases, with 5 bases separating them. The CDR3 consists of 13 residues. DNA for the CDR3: TGTGCCAGCAGCTTACCAAACACAGATACGCAGTATTTT. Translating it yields CASSLPNTDTQYF.

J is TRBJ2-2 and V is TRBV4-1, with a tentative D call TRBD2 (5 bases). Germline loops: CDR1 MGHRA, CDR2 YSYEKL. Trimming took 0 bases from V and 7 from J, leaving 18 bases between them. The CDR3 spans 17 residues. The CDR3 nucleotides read TGCGCCAGCAGCCAAGATCCGCCGCGGGCCTTACTCGGGGAGCTGTTTTTT. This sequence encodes CASSQDPPRALLGELFF.

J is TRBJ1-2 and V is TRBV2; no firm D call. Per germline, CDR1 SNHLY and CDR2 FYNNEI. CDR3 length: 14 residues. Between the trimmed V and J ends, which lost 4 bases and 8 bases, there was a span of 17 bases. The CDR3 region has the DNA TGTGCCAGCAGTGTTAAAGGAACGGAGACGGGCTACACCTTC. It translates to CASSVKGTETGYTF.

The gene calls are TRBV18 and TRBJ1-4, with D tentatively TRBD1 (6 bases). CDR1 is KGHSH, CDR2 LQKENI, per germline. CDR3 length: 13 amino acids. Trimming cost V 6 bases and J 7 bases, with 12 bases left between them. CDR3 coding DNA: TGTGCCAGCTCGCCAGGGGTGGGTGAAAAACTGTTTTTT. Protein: CASSPGVGEKLFF.

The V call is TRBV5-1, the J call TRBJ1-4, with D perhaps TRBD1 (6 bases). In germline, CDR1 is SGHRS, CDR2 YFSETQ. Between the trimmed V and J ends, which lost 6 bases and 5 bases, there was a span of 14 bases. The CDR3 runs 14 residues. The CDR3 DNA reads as TGCGCCAGCACCGACACCGGGACAAATGAAAAACTGTTTTTT. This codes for CASTDTGTNEKLFF.

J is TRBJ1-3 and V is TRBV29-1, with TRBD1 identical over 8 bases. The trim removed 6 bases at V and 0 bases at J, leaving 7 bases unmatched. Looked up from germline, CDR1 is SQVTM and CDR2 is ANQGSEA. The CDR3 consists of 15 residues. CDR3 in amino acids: CSVCRGQSSGNTIYF. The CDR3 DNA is TGCAGCGTCTGCAGGGGGCAAAGCTCTGGAAACACCATATATTTT.

CDR3 residues: CASSVEQGAYNEQFF. In nucleotides, the CDR3 is TGTGCCAGCAGTGTAGAACAGGGCGCCTACAATGAGCAGTTCTTC. This chain joins TRBV2 and TRBJ2-1; perhaps TRBD1 as D (6 bases). CDR3 length: 15 amino acids. The V end was cut by 4 bases, the J end by 2 bases, with 12 bases between. Germline-derived CDR1 and CDR2 are SNHLY and FYNNEI.

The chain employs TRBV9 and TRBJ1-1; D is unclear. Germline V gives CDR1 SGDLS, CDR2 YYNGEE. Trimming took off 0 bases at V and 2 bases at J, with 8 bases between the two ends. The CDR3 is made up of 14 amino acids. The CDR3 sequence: CASSVDLGNTEAFF. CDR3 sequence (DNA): TGTGCCAGCAGCGTAGACCTGGGTAACACTGAAGCTTTCTTT. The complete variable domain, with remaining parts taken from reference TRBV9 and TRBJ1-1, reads DSGVTQTPKHLITATGQRVTLRCSPRSGDLSVYWYQQSLDQGLQFLIQYYNGEERAKGNILERFSAQQFPDLHSELNLSSLELGDSALYFCASSVDLGNTEAFFGQGTRLTVV.

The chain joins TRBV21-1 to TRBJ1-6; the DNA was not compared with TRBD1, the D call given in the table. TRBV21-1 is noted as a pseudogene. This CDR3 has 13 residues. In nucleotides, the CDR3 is TGTGCCAGCAGCCTTCGGACAGGGGAAACCCTCCACTTT. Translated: CASSLRTGETLHF.